Listed below are T cell receptor beta chains from one sample, sequenced in a study of T-cell reconstitution after alpha-beta-depleted transplantation in children. TCRdb used MiXCR to reprocess the PCR reads, holding one entry per CDR3 protein. The table records about 580,000 distinct CDR3 sequences, 20% to 25% of them present only once. The specimen comprised PBMCs, mostly from graft donor cells, sampled 360 days after TCRalphabeta/CD19-depleted stem cell transplant. The receptors shown here come from a boy in the first two years of life who had a stem cell transplant for acute myeloid leukemia, so the T cells may come from the graft donor. Both conserved end residues are part of each CDR3. D genes are given only for firm matches. Rows give clone size only sometimes, using once, few, many, or a class for an expanded clone.

CDR3 DNA | CDR3 protein | J gene | clone size | CDR3 length | D gene | V gene
TGTGCTAGTGGTTTAAGTTCCGACGGTACGCAGTATTTT | CASGLSSDGTQYF | TRBJ2-3 | . | 13 | . | TRBV12-5
TGTGCCAGCAGCGACCGGGACAGGGAAACTGAAGCTTTCTTT | CASSDRDRETEAFF | TRBJ1-1 | . | 14 | TRBD1 | TRBV11-3
TGTGCCAGCAGCGATCCGCCGCGGTGGGCGAACACTGAAGCTTTCTTT | CASSDPPRWANTEAFF | TRBJ1-1 | . | 16 | . | TRBV7-9
TGTGCCAGCAGCTTGGACGTCGGCCTCCAAGAGACCCAGTACTTC | CASSLDVGLQETQYF | TRBJ2-5 | . | 15 | . | TRBV5-6
TGTGCCAGCAGCCCCCCATCTAGGTTCTACAATGAGCAGTTCTTC | CASSPPSRFYNEQFF | TRBJ2-1 | . | 15 | . | TRBV11-2
TGTGCCAGCAGTCTGGGTTACGGGGGGGACGATGAGCAGTTCTTC | CASSLGYGGDDEQFF | TRBJ2-1 | few | 15 | TRBD2 | TRBV28
TGCAGTGCTAGAGAGGGAAGGGGGGGCCCGCCCCGAAAGACCCAGTACTTC | CSAREGRGGPPRKTQYF | TRBJ2-5 | . | 17 | . | TRBV20-1
TGTGCCAGCAGCTTGACTAGCGGGGGGAGAGATACGCAGTATTTT | CASSLTSGGRDTQYF | TRBJ2-3 | many | 15 | TRBD2 | TRBV5-5
TGCAGTGCTAGGACGACTCCACAAGAGACCCAGTACTTC | CSARTTPQETQYF | TRBJ2-5 | many | 13 | . | TRBV20-1
TGTGCCAGCAGCTTACGACAGGCCTTCACCCTCCACTTT | CASSLRQAFTLHF | TRBJ1-6 | . | 13 | . | TRBV11-2
TGTGCCAGCAGCGTTGGTCCAGACACTGAAGCTTTCTTT | CASSVGPDTEAFF | TRBJ1-1 | . | 13 | . | TRBV9
TGCGCCAGCAGCTTGGGCCTTAGGACGAACGAAGATACGCAGTATTTT | CASSLGLRTNEDTQYF | TRBJ2-3 | . | 16 | . | TRBV5-1
TGTGCCAGCAGTTCCCCGGGGGGGCGTAAAGAGACCCAGTACTTC | CASSSPGGRKETQYF | TRBJ2-5 | . | 15 | TRBD2 | TRBV28